A selection of T cell receptor beta chains follows, all from one sample in a study of cytomegalovirus exposure and HLA in healthy donors. This table comes from immunoSEQ multiplex PCR, and its TCRdb copy is limited to in-frame clones, with some not included. The data contain some 140,000 clones, under 85% of them singletons. Specimen: PBMCs. Every receptor here comes from a man younger than 30 in good health and CMV-seronegative. CDR3s include the opening cysteine and the closing phenylalanine or tryptophan. The order of the fields is J gene, clone size, V gene, D gene, CDR3 protein, CDR3 DNA. A D gene is named only where the DNA matches it firmly. Expanded clones get a size class; other rows say once, few or many, or leave the size out.

j_gene: TRBJ2-1; abundance: -; v_gene: TRBV7-2; d_gene: TRBD2; CDR3aa: CASSLGEGYNEQFF; CDR3nt: TGTGCCAGCAGCTTAGGGGAGGGGTACAATGAGCAGTTCTTC
j_gene: TRBJ1-1; abundance: once; v_gene: TRBV9; d_gene: -; CDR3aa: CASSVDPGSEAFF; CDR3nt: TGTGCCAGCAGCGTAGATCCCGGGTCGGAAGCTTTCTTT
j_gene: TRBJ1-6; abundance: -; v_gene: TRBV10-2; d_gene: TRBD1; CDR3aa: CASSDGTGVFPNSPLHF; CDR3nt: TGCGCCAGCAGTGACGGGACAGGGGTTTTCCCTAATTCACCCCTCCACTTT
j_gene: TRBJ2-6; abundance: -; v_gene: TRBV7-8; d_gene: -; CDR3aa: CASSFPGIPPGANVLTF; CDR3nt: TGTGCCAGCAGCTTCCCGGGAATCCCCCCTGGGGCCAACGTCCTGACTTTC
j_gene: TRBJ1-2; abundance: -; v_gene: TRBV9; d_gene: TRBD1; CDR3aa: CASSVWGQGAKYGYTF; CDR3nt: TGTGCCAGCAGCGTATGGGGGCAGGGGGCGAAGTATGGCTACACCTTC
j_gene: TRBJ1-2; abundance: -; v_gene: TRBV2; d_gene: -; CDR3aa: CASSASIEGDGYTF; CDR3nt: TGTGCCAGCAGTGCCTCTATAGAGGGGGATGGCTACACCTTC
j_gene: TRBJ1-1; abundance: -; v_gene: TRBV7-8; d_gene: TRBD1; CDR3aa: CASSLDPGTADLVSFF; CDR3nt: TGTGCCAGCAGCTTAGACCCGGGGACAGCCGACCTTGTGTCTTTCTTT
j_gene: TRBJ1-1; abundance: few; v_gene: TRBV6-5; d_gene: -; CDR3aa: CASSYLETEEAFF; CDR3nt: TGTGCCAGCAGTTATTTAGAGACTGAGGAGGCTTTCTTT
j_gene: TRBJ2-1; abundance: -; v_gene: TRBV13; d_gene: TRBD2; CDR3aa: CASSPSLAGGPNNEQFF; CDR3nt: TGTGCCAGCAGCCCGTCACTAGCGGGGGGGCCTAACAATGAGCAGTTCTTC
j_gene: TRBJ1-5; abundance: -; v_gene: TRBV9; d_gene: -; CDR3aa: CASSPWEGEGNQPQHF; CDR3nt: TGTGCCAGCAGCCCGTGGGAGGGTGAGGGCAATCAGCCCCAGCATTTT
j_gene: TRBJ2-1; abundance: -; v_gene: TRBV9; d_gene: -; CDR3aa: CASSLDWAGLSYNEQFF; CDR3nt: TGTGCCAGCAGCTTAGATTGGGCGGGGCTATCCTACAATGAGCAGTTCTTC
j_gene: TRBJ2-5; abundance: -; v_gene: TRBV2; d_gene: TRBD2; CDR3aa: CASRQGGTSGGGETQYF; CDR3nt: TGTGCCAGCAGACAGGGAGGGACTAGCGGGGGAGGCGAGACCCAGTACTTC
j_gene: TRBJ2-3; abundance: -; v_gene: TRBV7-2; d_gene: TRBD2; CDR3aa: CASSFLSGGRTDTQYF; CDR3nt: TGTGCCAGCAGCTTCCTTAGCGGGGGACGCACAGATACGCAGTATTTT
j_gene: TRBJ1-5; abundance: -; v_gene: TRBV6-1; d_gene: TRBD1; CDR3aa: CASSRGQGDQPQHF; CDR3nt: TGTGCCAGCAGCCGAGGACAGGGTGATCAGCCCCAGCATTTT
j_gene: TRBJ1-1; abundance: -; v_gene: TRBV10-3; d_gene: -; CDR3aa: CAISGGGQLNTEAFF; CDR3nt: TGTGCCATCAGTGGAGGAGGACAGTTGAACACTGAAGCTTTCTTT
j_gene: TRBJ2-3; abundance: -; v_gene: TRBV5-1; d_gene: TRBD1; CDR3aa: CASSRWDRGRSDTQYF; CDR3nt: TGCGCCAGCAGCCGATGGGACAGGGGGAGGTCAGATACGCAGTATTTT
j_gene: TRBJ2-1; abundance: -; v_gene: TRBV19; d_gene: TRBD1; CDR3aa: CASSIRGRNLGNEQFF; CDR3nt: TGTGCCAGTAGTATCAGGGGGCGGAATCTAGGCAATGAGCAGTTCTTC
j_gene: TRBJ2-3; abundance: -; v_gene: TRBV19; d_gene: -; CDR3aa: CASSSRAGKDTQYF; CDR3nt: TGTGCCAGTAGCTCCCGGGCAGGGAAGGATACGCAGTATTTT
j_gene: TRBJ1-5; abundance: -; v_gene: TRBV7-7; d_gene: -; CDR3aa: CASSLAGRNQPQHF; CDR3nt: TGTGCTAGCAGCTTAGCAGGGAGGAATCAGCCCCAGCATTTT
j_gene: TRBJ2-1; abundance: few; v_gene: TRBV11-2; d_gene: -; CDR3aa: CASTLDTSSYNEQFF; CDR3nt: TGTGCCAGCACCTTAGACACGAGCTCCTACAATGAGCAGTTCTTC
j_gene: TRBJ1-6; abundance: few; v_gene: TRBV19; d_gene: -; CDR3aa: CASSIDGGVGASPLHF; CDR3nt: TGTGCCAGTAGTATAGATGGCGGGGTAGGGGCTTCACCCCTCCACTTT
j_gene: TRBJ1-1; abundance: -; v_gene: TRBV11-2; d_gene: TRBD1; CDR3aa: CASSLAGTGTEAFF; CDR3nt: TGTGCCAGCAGCTTAGCTGGGACAGGGACTGAAGCTTTCTTT
j_gene: TRBJ2-1; abundance: -; v_gene: TRBV6-1; d_gene: -; CDR3aa: CASTEVARSLNEQFF; CDR3nt: TGTGCCAGCACCGAGGTCGCTAGGTCTCTTAATGAGCAGTTCTTC
j_gene: TRBJ1-6; abundance: -; v_gene: TRBV28; d_gene: TRBD1; CDR3aa: CASSLFGQGTYNSPLHF; CDR3nt: TGTGCCAGCAGTTTGTTCGGACAGGGGACCTATAATTCACCCCTCCACTTT
j_gene: TRBJ1-4; abundance: -; v_gene: TRBV5-6; d_gene: TRBD1; CDR3aa: CASSLGPGTGAEKLFF; CDR3nt: TGTGCCAGCAGCTTGGGGCCTGGGACAGGGGCTGAAAAACTGTTTTTT
j_gene: TRBJ2-5; abundance: -; v_gene: TRBV4-2; d_gene: TRBD2; CDR3aa: CASSQDPSGGEGETQYF; CDR3nt: TGTGCCAGCAGCCAAGATCCTAGCGGGGGGGAGGGGGAGACCCAGTACTTC
j_gene: TRBJ2-5; abundance: -; v_gene: TRBV2; d_gene: -; CDR3aa: CASSPQGRETQYF; CDR3nt: TGTGCCAGCAGCCCTCAGGGTCGTGAGACCCAGTACTTC
j_gene: TRBJ1-3; abundance: -; v_gene: TRBV2; d_gene: -; CDR3aa: CASSNPGTLGLENTIYF; CDR3nt: TGTGCCAGCAGTAACCCCGGGACTCTCGGATTGGAAAACACCATATATTTT
j_gene: TRBJ2-1; abundance: once; v_gene: TRBV5-1; d_gene: TRBD2; CDR3aa: CASSLGGGYNEQFF; CDR3nt: TGCGCCAGCAGCTTGGGCGGGGGTTACAATGAGCAGTTCTTC
j_gene: TRBJ2-5; abundance: few; v_gene: TRBV6-1; d_gene: -; CDR3aa: CASSEFRQIQETQYF; CDR3nt: TGTGCCAGCAGTGAATTCCGTCAGATCCAAGAGACCCAGTACTTC
j_gene: TRBJ1-6; abundance: -; v_gene: TRBV27; d_gene: -; CDR3aa: CASSLNRASYNSPLHF; CDR3nt: TGTGCCAGCAGTTTAAACAGGGCTAGCTATAATTCACCCCTCCACTTT
j_gene: TRBJ2-5; abundance: -; v_gene: TRBV6-5; d_gene: TRBD1; CDR3aa: CASSYGTAEETQYF; CDR3nt: TGTGCCAGCAGTTATGGGACAGCCGAAGAGACCCAGTACTTC
j_gene: TRBJ1-5; abundance: -; v_gene: TRBV6-1; d_gene: TRBD1; CDR3aa: CASRVQGDSNQPQHF; CDR3nt: TGTGCCAGCAGAGTTCAGGGGGATAGCAATCAGCCCCAGCATTTT
j_gene: TRBJ1-5; abundance: -; v_gene: TRBV5-1; d_gene: -; CDR3aa: CASSLRGDQPQHF; CDR3nt: TGCGCCAGCAGCTTGAGAGGAGATCAGCCCCAGCATTTT
j_gene: TRBJ2-7; abundance: -; v_gene: TRBV19; d_gene: TRBD1; CDR3aa: CASSIGQGSYEQYF; CDR3nt: TGTGCCAGTAGTATTGGACAGGGATCCTACGAGCAGTACTTC
j_gene: TRBJ1-2; abundance: -; v_gene: TRBV19; d_gene: -; CDR3aa: CASSPGWGVWGYTF; CDR3nt: TGTGCCAGTAGCCCCGGGTGGGGCGTGTGGGGCTACACCTTC
j_gene: TRBJ2-2; abundance: -; v_gene: TRBV4-2; d_gene: TRBD2; CDR3aa: CASSHPWGGVDANTGELFF; CDR3nt: TGTGCCAGCAGCCATCCATGGGGAGGGGTTGACGCGAACACCGGGGAGCTGTTTTTT
j_gene: TRBJ1-5; abundance: -; v_gene: TRBV5-1; d_gene: TRBD1; CDR3aa: CASAPGQGRQPQHF; CDR3nt: TGCGCCAGTGCCCCGGGACAGGGGCGGCAGCCCCAGCATTTT
j_gene: TRBJ1-6; abundance: -; v_gene: TRBV7-2; d_gene: TRBD1; CDR3aa: CASSLAGGDNSPLHF; CDR3nt: TGTGCCAGCAGCTTAGCAGGGGGCGATAATTCACCCCTCCACTTT
j_gene: TRBJ2-2; abundance: -; v_gene: TRBV6-1; d_gene: -; CDR3aa: CASSGQGGWTGELFF; CDR3nt: TGTGCCAGCAGTGGCCAGGGTGGATGGACCGGGGAGCTGTTTTTT
j_gene: TRBJ2-3; abundance: -; v_gene: TRBV13; d_gene: -; CDR3aa: CASSLRDTQYF; CDR3nt: TGTGCCAGCAGCTTACGGGATACGCAGTATTTT
j_gene: TRBJ2-2; abundance: -; v_gene: TRBV19; d_gene: -; CDR3aa: CASRTQGEAGELFF; CDR3nt: TGTGCCAGTAGAACACAGGGAGAGGCCGGGGAGCTGTTTTTT
j_gene: TRBJ2-6; abundance: -; v_gene: TRBV30; d_gene: TRBD2; CDR3aa: CAGSPSGGYSGANGLTF; CDR3nt: TGTGCCGGTTCACCTAGCGGGGGTTACTCTGGGGCCAACGGCCTGACTTTC
j_gene: TRBJ2-6; abundance: -; v_gene: TRBV14; d_gene: -; CDR3aa: CASSHTGPRANVLTF; CDR3nt: TGTGCCAGCAGCCACACAGGGCCCAGGGCCAACGTCCTGACTTTC
j_gene: TRBJ1-5; abundance: once; v_gene: TRBV5-6; d_gene: -; CDR3aa: CASSSQGRSQPQHF; CDR3nt: TGTGCCAGCAGCTCGCAGGGGCGAAGTCAGCCCCAGCATTTT
j_gene: TRBJ2-3; abundance: -; v_gene: TRBV7-9; d_gene: -; CDR3aa: CASPSSGISTDTQYF; CDR3nt: TGTGCCAGCCCCAGCTCGGGGATTAGCACAGATACGCAGTATTTT
j_gene: TRBJ1-1; abundance: -; v_gene: TRBV28; d_gene: -; CDR3aa: CASSSQDVAFF; CDR3nt: TGTGCCAGCAGTTCCCAGGATGTGGCTTTCTTT
j_gene: TRBJ2-2; abundance: once; v_gene: TRBV9; d_gene: TRBD1; CDR3aa: CASSGRGQGAAGELFF; CDR3nt: TGTGCCAGCAGCGGGAGGGGACAGGGGGCCGCCGGGGAGCTGTTTTTT
j_gene: TRBJ2-5; abundance: once; v_gene: TRBV10-3; d_gene: -; CDR3aa: CATWSGFVAETQYF; CDR3nt: TGTGCGACCTGGAGCGGGTTTGTTGCGGAGACCCAGTACTTC
j_gene: TRBJ1-5; abundance: -; v_gene: TRBV5-1; d_gene: -; CDR3aa: CASSEGGKSNQPQHF; CDR3nt: TGCGCCAGCAGCGAGGGGGGGAAAAGCAATCAGCCCCAGCATTTT
j_gene: TRBJ1-2; abundance: -; v_gene: TRBV5-1; d_gene: -; CDR3aa: CASSPEGQGNYGYTF; CDR3nt: TGCGCCAGCAGCCCGGAAGGCCAGGGCAACTATGGCTACACCTTC
j_gene: TRBJ2-5; abundance: -; v_gene: TRBV27; d_gene: TRBD1; CDR3aa: CASKLGQGALETQYF; CDR3nt: TGTGCCAGCAAATTGGGACAGGGGGCTTTGGAGACCCAGTACTTC
j_gene: TRBJ2-3; abundance: -; v_gene: TRBV7-2; d_gene: -; CDR3aa: CASSPDYLSTDTQYF; CDR3nt: TGTGCCAGCAGCCCAGACTACCTTAGCACAGATACGCAGTATTTT
j_gene: TRBJ1-5; abundance: -; v_gene: TRBV6-5; d_gene: -; CDR3aa: CASSRDRYSNQPQHF; CDR3nt: TGTGCCAGCAGCCGCGACAGATATAGCAATCAGCCCCAGCATTTT
j_gene: TRBJ1-3; abundance: -; v_gene: TRBV6-1; d_gene: -; CDR3aa: CASSEVTFGNTIYF; CDR3nt: TGTGCCAGCAGTGAAGTAACATTTGGAAACACCATATATTTT